This T cell receptor (beta chain) came from a study of radiotherapy plus CTLA-4 blockade in lung cancer. This clone appeared once. Profiling relied on immunoSEQ multiplex PCR, and the TCRdb table lists in-frame clones only, not all of them. The sample has tens of thousands of clones; roughly 71% are singletons. There are 14 residues in the CDR3. V lost 3 bases, J lost 1 base, and 7 bases lay in between. Germline values: CDR1 WSHSY, CDR2 SAAADI. The chain combines TRBV10-2 with TRBJ1-5; no definite D call. The TCR comes from a human donor with non-small cell lung cancer who had stable disease on radiotherapy plus ipilimumab. The input for sequencing was peripheral blood, taken from a patient treated with radiotherapy plus ipilimumab. The CDR3, as DNA: TGCGCCAGCAGTGAATCGGGAAGCAATCAGCCCCAGCATTTT. It is translated as CASSESGSNQPQHF.